Following are 9 T cell receptor beta chains from one sample sequenced in a study of a mutant IDH1 vaccine in newly diagnosed glioma. This table comes from immunoSEQ multiplex PCR, and its TCRdb copy is limited to in-frame clones, with some not included. The repertoire holds about 65,000 clones, with 75% to 85% as singletons. No antigen has been assigned to these receptors. Time point of the sample: week 35, safety follow-up. Topical imiquimod was applied with each vaccine dose, which held 300 ug of mutant IDH1 20-mer peptide. The sequences come from PBMCs, collected from a glioma patient whose treatment included an IDH1 peptide vaccine. These receptors originate from a man aged 40-55 years with glioma.

The rearrangement links TRBV7-3 to TRBJ1-1; 7 nucleotides line up with TRBD1. V dropped 5 bases and J dropped 6; count of bases not matched to a gene: 12. This CDR3 has 15 amino acids. CDR1 SGHTA and CDR2 FQGTGA come from the germline V gene. The CDR3 DNA follows: TGTGCCAGCAGCCCCAAACAGGGGCCCAAATCTGAAGCTTTCTTT. Protein sequence: CASSPKQGPKSEAFF.

The chain joins TRBV20-1 to TRBJ1-1; D call uncertain. Germline-derived CDR1 and CDR2 are DFQATT and SNEGSKA (reference sequence). CDR3 length: 11 amino acids. Trimming took off 5 bases at V and 3 bases at J, with 7 bases between the two ends. CDR3 bases: TGCAGTGCTCTCGCCCACACTGAAGCTTTCTTT. It encodes CSALAHTEAFF.

The V call is TRBV6-4, the J call TRBJ2-6; no reliable D call. The CDR3 is made up of 14 amino acids. V lost 5 bases, J lost 3 bases, and 8 bases lay in between. Germline values: CDR1 MRHNA, CDR2 SNTAGT. The CDR3, as DNA: TGTGCCAGCAGTCCCTTCTATGGGGCCAACGTCCTGACTTTC. It codes for CASSPFYGANVLTF.

The V call is TRBV15, the J call TRBJ1-2; D possibly corresponds to TRBD1 (6 bases). The germline V gene encodes CDR1 LNHNV and CDR2 YYDKDF (reference sequence). The CDR3 is 15 amino acids. V dropped 0 bases and J dropped 5 bases, with 13 bases sitting between them. In nucleotides, the CDR3 is TGTGCCACCAGCAGAGATCGTGGGGGCGGGTATGGCTACACCTTC. Protein product: CATSRDRGGGYGYTF.

The chain carries TRBV7-9 and TRBJ2-7; 12 bases agree with TRBD2. This CDR3 comprises 14 residues. Trimming took 6 bases from V and 2 from J; bases not matched to a gene: 2. Germline CDR1 reads SEHNR; CDR2 reads FQNEAQ (reference sequence). The CDR3 nucleotides are TGTGCCAGCAGTCTAGCGGGAGGGCCCTACGAGCAGTACTTC. The encoded protein is CASSLAGGPYEQYF. The whole variable domain, remainder taken from reference TRBV7-9 and TRBJ2-7, is DTGVSQNPRHKITKRGQNVTFRCDPISEHNRLYWYRQTLGQGPEFLTYFQNEAQLEKSRLLSDRFSAERPKGSFSTLEIQRTEQGDSAMYLCASSLAGGPYEQYFGPGTRLTVT.

This chain uses TRBV18 with TRBJ2-3, with 9 nucleotides matching TRBD2. This CDR3 contains 17 residues. V lost 4 bases and J lost 2; bases outside the gene matches: 10. Germline V gives CDR1 KGHSH, CDR2 LQKENI. CDR3 amino acids: CASSQLAPSGVTDTQYF. CDR3 coding DNA: TGTGCCAGCTCACAACTCGCCCCTAGCGGGGTCACAGATACGCAGTATTTT.

The chain recombines TRBV30 with TRBJ1-6, with D possibly TRBD1 on 6 matching bases. The CDR3 runs to 11 residues. CDR1 is GTSNPN, CDR2 SVGIG, per germline (reference sequence). V lost 5 bases to trimming and J lost 11 bases, with 10 bases between them. For the CDR3, the DNA is TGTGCCTGGGGAGGACAGACACCCCTCCACTTT. Translated, it gives CAWGGQTPLHF.

This clone was detected only a few times. The V gene is TRBV30, the J gene TRBJ2-7, with TRBD1 as a possible D gene (6 bases). The V end lost 2 bases, the J end lost 7 bases, and 18 bases lay between the germline ends. This CDR3 contains 14 residues. The germline V gene has CDR1 GTSNPN and CDR2 SVGIG (reference sequence). The CDR3 DNA sequence: TGTGCCTGGAGTACAGCAGGACATCAGGGGGAGCAGTACTTC. Its translation is CAWSTAGHQGEQYF.

The chain couples TRBV5-1 to TRBJ1-2, with TRBD1 identical over 7 bases. V was clipped by 6 bases and J by 2 bases; unmatched bases: 7. The CDR3 runs 14 residues. In germline, CDR1 is SGHRS, CDR2 YFSETQ. The CDR3 sequence is CASTATGLNYGYTF. CDR3 coding DNA: TGCGCCAGCACAGCGACAGGGTTGAACTATGGCTACACCTTC.